A single sample gave rise to the 32 T cell receptor beta chains below, sequenced in a study of T cell responses to AZD1222 COVID-19 vaccine. The data were produced by immunoSEQ multiplex PCR, yet TCRdb's version contains in-frame clones alone and is incomplete. The sample holds 55,000 to 75,000 clones; more than 65% are singletons and the top ten take more than 20%. This specimen was peripheral blood, taken on day 0 of MenACWY control vaccination. Source of these receptors: an adult in good health.

V and J are TRBV4-1 and TRBJ1-3, with 8 bases that match TRBD1. The CDR3 consists of 15 residues. The ends lost 4 bases at V and 4 bases at J; junction bases unmatched: 6. Germline assignment: CDR1 MGHRA and CDR2 YSYEKL. CDR3 DNA: TGCGCCAGCAGCCCAGGACAGGGCCCAGGAAACACCATATATTTT. Translation gives CASSPGQGPGNTIYF.

The gene calls are TRBV5-5 and TRBJ2-5; D remains unclear. Trimming took off 2 bases at V and 0 bases at J, with 14 bases between the two ends. CDR3 length: 16 amino acids. The V gene's germline CDR1 is SGHKS and CDR2 YYEKEE (reference sequence). The CDR3 DNA follows: TGTGCCAGCAGCTTCAAGGGCCCTAGGAACCAAGAGACCCAGTACTTC. Translated, it gives CASSFKGPRNQETQYF.

The V call is TRBV2, the J call TRBJ1-4, with D possibly TRBD1 on 5 matching bases. Germline-derived CDR1 and CDR2 are SNHLY and FYNNEI. V was clipped by 8 bases and J by 11 bases, with 15 bases between them. This CDR3 region has 12 residues. CDR3 region: CASAGPGGKLFF. In nucleotides, the CDR3 is TGTGCCAGCGCGGGACCTGGAGGGAAACTGTTTTTT.

The V call is TRBV29-1, the J call TRBJ2-7; a weak D match, TRBD2 (5 bases). V lost 5 bases, J lost 7 bases, and 18 bases lay in between. The CDR3 is 13 residues long. Germline V gene lookup returns CDR1 SQVTM and CDR2 ANQGSEA. CDR3 sequence reads: CSVRWRFTEEQYF. The CDR3 nucleotides read TGCAGCGTTCGGTGGAGGTTTACAGAAGAGCAGTACTTC.

The V and J genes are TRBV3-1 (or the pseudogene TRBV3-2) and TRBJ1-1, with D perhaps matching TRBD1 (6 bases). The V end was cut by 0 bases, the J end by 8 bases, with 10 bases between. The CDR3 covers 13 residues. The germline gives CDR1 LGHDT, CDR2 YNNKEL (reference sequence). The CDR3 protein is CASSQEGTPEAFF. Here the CDR3 DNA reads TGTGCCAGCAGCCAAGAGGGGACACCAGAAGCTTTCTTT.

The chain links TRBV2 to TRBJ2-6; D ambiguous. Germline CDR1 SNHLY, CDR2 FYNNEI. The CDR3 length is 14 residues. Trimming removed 7 bases at V and 4 bases at J, with 11 bases between. In nucleotides, the CDR3 is TGTGCCAGCATTCCTGGGGTGGGGGCCAACGTCCTGACTTTC. Translation gives CASIPGVGANVLTF.

This clone has just one count. This chain uses TRBV6-2 or TRBV6-3 with TRBJ2-2; no definite D call. The V gene lost 4 bases and the J gene lost 7 bases, with 13 bases spanning the gap. CDR3 length: 14 amino acids. Germline V lookup: CDR1 MNHEY, CDR2 SVGEGT. Written as DNA, the CDR3 is TGTGCCAGCAGTTCCCTCCCTTCGAGCGGGGAGCTGTTTTTT. Its protein product is CASSSLPSSGELFF.

The chain joins TRBV11-2 to TRBJ2-7; TRBD2 matches at 11 bases. Germline trimming cut 3 bases from V and 0 bases from J; bases unmatched to any gene: 10. This CDR3 is built from 18 residues. CDR1 and CDR2 from the germline V gene are SGHAT and FQNNGV. Here the CDR3 DNA reads TGTGCCAGCAGCTTGGTAAACCCAGGACTAGCGGGCTCCTACGAGCAGTACTTC. Amino acids: CASSLVNPGLAGSYEQYF.

DNA of the CDR3: TGTGCCAGCAGCTTAGTTCAAGGAAACGAAGCTTTCTTT. It codes for CASSLVQGNEAFF. The chain links TRBV7-2 to TRBJ1-1; no definite D call. CDR3 size: 13 residues. Germline V CDR1 and CDR2: SGHTA, FQGNSA. Deletions cut 1 base from V and 8 bases from J, with 11 bases between.

The rearrangement links TRBV5-1 to TRBJ2-2; D gene ambiguous. The ends were cut back, 0 bases at V and 2 bases at J, with 11 bases in the middle. The CDR3 totals 16 residues. The germline V gene has CDR1 SGHRS and CDR2 YFSETQ. The CDR3 here is CASSLAGNSNTGELFF. In DNA form, the CDR3 reads TGCGCCAGCAGCTTGGCCGGAAACAGCAACACCGGGGAGCTGTTTTTT.

The gene calls are TRBV28 and TRBJ1-5; D gene uncertain. V lost 6 bases and J 1 base, leaving 10 bases between the germline ends. Per germline, CDR1 MDHEN and CDR2 SYDVKM. The CDR3 has 14 amino acids. CDR3 sequence (DNA): TGTGCCAGCAGCTCTTACACGAGCAATCAGCCCCAGCATTTT. The encoded protein is CASSSYTSNQPQHF.

The rearrangement links TRBV6-1 to TRBJ2-5; 13 bases line up with TRBD2. V shed 1 base, J shed 10 bases, and the junction held 6 bases outside the gene matches. Germline V gives CDR1 MNHNS, CDR2 SASEGT. This CDR3 is built from 15 residues. The CDR3 spells CASSEGTSGGLIQYF. CDR3 nucleotides: TGTGCCAGCAGTGAAGGGACTAGCGGGGGCTTAATCCAGTACTTC.

The V and J genes are TRBV7-2 and TRBJ1-5; D is unclear. CDR1 and CDR2 from the germline V gene are SGHTA and FQGNSA. CDR3 length equals 13 residues. V was trimmed by 1 base and J by 3 bases, leaving 4 bases between them. CDR3 sequence: CASSLEINQPQHF. CDR3 bases: TGTGCCAGCAGCTTAGAAATCAATCAGCCCCAGCATTTT.

J is TRBJ1-1 and V is TRBV5-5, with a possible D match to TRBD1 (5 bases). CDR1 is SGHKS, CDR2 YYEKEE, per germline (reference sequence). This CDR3 region has 14 residues. V was trimmed by 4 bases and J by 3 bases, leaving 13 bases between them. In nucleotides, the CDR3 is TGTGCCAGCAGCCATACTCCGGGGGACACTGAAGCTTTCTTT. This codes for CASSHTPGDTEAFF.

The genes are TRBV6-5 and TRBJ2-2; TRBD2 is a possible D gene (6 bases). V was cut by 2 bases and J by 5 bases, with 12 bases left in between. The germline V gene encodes CDR1 MNHEY and CDR2 SVGAGI. The CDR3 spans 15 residues. The CDR3 reads CASSYRGLTTGELFF. CDR3 nucleotides: TGTGCCAGCAGTTACAGGGGACTTACGACCGGGGAGCTGTTTTTT.

The genes are TRBV27 and TRBJ2-7; 12 bases match TRBD2. J gave up 4 bases and V 6 bases, and 7 bases lay outside the gene matches. The CDR3 consists of 15 residues. Germline CDR1 is MNHEY and CDR2 is SMNVEV (reference sequence). DNA of the CDR3: TGTGCCAGCAGAAGACTAGCGGGAGCTGCTTACGAGCAGTACTTC. It is translated as CASRRLAGAAYEQYF.

CDR3 amino acids: CASSRGTRLYNEQFF. CDR3 in DNA: TGTGCCAGCAGCCGAGGCACCCGTCTTTACAATGAGCAGTTCTTC. The V and J genes are TRBV5-4 and TRBJ2-1; D gene ambiguous. Trimming left V 4 bases short and J 4 bases short, with 15 bases between. Germline CDR1 and CDR2: SGHNT and YYREEE (reference sequence). This CDR3 region has 15 residues.

This clone was observed a single time. The chain uses TRBV4-3 and TRBJ2-1; 8 bases are shared with TRBD2. V lost 0 bases to trimming and J lost 2 bases; unmatched junction nucleotides: 3. The CDR3 has 16 residues. Germline CDR1 LGHNA, CDR2 YSLEER. CDR3 nucleotides: TGCGCCAGCAGCCAAGATGGAGCGGGGGCCTACAATGAGCAGTTCTTC. This codes for CASSQDGAGAYNEQFF.

CDR3: CATSRSGTGNNQPQHF. CDR3 in DNA: TGTGCCACCAGCAGATCCGGGACGGGGAACAATCAGCCCCAGCATTTT. The rearrangement joins TRBV15 to TRBJ1-5; D perhaps matches TRBD1 (5 bases). V was pared by 2 bases and J by 3 bases, with 14 bases between. The CDR3 runs 16 residues. Germline CDR1 reads LNHNV; CDR2 reads YYDKDF (reference sequence).

The chain carries TRBV28 and TRBJ1-5; tentatively, D is TRBD1 (5 bases). The V end was cut by 4 bases, the J end by 0 bases, with 16 bases between. Per germline, CDR1 MDHEN and CDR2 SYDVKM. The CDR3 is made up of 17 amino acids. The CDR3 nucleotides are TGTGCCAGCAGTTCCCCGGCGGGGGGTGATAGCAATCAGCCCCAGCATTTT. This gives the protein CASSSPAGGDSNQPQHF.

The V gene is TRBV15, the J gene TRBJ2-7; 8 positions match TRBD1. The germline CDR1 and CDR2 sequences are LNHNV and YYDKDF (reference sequence). The length of the CDR3 is 16 residues. J gave up 4 bases and V 1 base, and 9 bases lay outside the gene matches. The CDR3 loop is CATSRVGDRSEYEQYF. CDR3 sequence (DNA): TGTGCCACCAGCAGAGTGGGGGACAGGAGCGAGTACGAGCAGTACTTC.

The rearrangement uses TRBV6-6 and TRBJ2-1; possible D gene TRBD2, 5 bases. Looked up from germline, CDR1 is MNHNY and CDR2 is SVGAGI (reference sequence). V lost 4 bases and J lost 5, with 18 bases in between. The CDR3 sequence is 16 residues long. CDR3 sequence reads: CASSFAARTPDNEQFF. The CDR3 DNA reads as TGTGCCAGCAGTTTCGCCGCTAGGACTCCCGACAATGAGCAGTTCTTC.

The chain recombines TRBV5-5 with TRBJ2-7, with 9 bases matching TRBD1. Germline loops: CDR1 SGHKS, CDR2 YYEKEE (reference sequence). The CDR3 contains 14 residues. V dropped 3 bases and J dropped 7; count of bases not matched to a gene: 8. The DNA for the CDR3 is TGTGCCAGCAGCTCGGGACAGGGATATCAAGAGCAGTACTTC. It translates to CASSSGQGYQEQYF.

This rearrangement joins TRBV28 to TRBJ2-3, with D unclear. Trimming left V 3 bases short and J 0 bases short, with 4 bases between. Germline lookup yields CDR1 MDHEN and CDR2 SYDVKM. The CDR3 is 13 amino acids. The CDR3 loop reads CASSLGSTDTQYF. CDR3 bases: TGTGCCAGCAGTTTGGGTAGCACAGATACGCAGTATTTT.

The genes are TRBV12-3 or TRBV12-4 and TRBJ1-5; D remains unclear. Trimming removed 7 bases at V and 0 bases at J, with 7 bases between. This CDR3 has 13 residues. CDR3 nucleotide sequence: TGTGCCAGCAATAGAGGTAGCAATCAGCCCCAGCATTTT. Amino acid sequence: CASNRGSNQPQHF.

The V and J genes are TRBV21-1 and TRBJ1-5; the tabulated D call, TRBD1, remains unverified against the DNA. TRBV21-1 is a recognized pseudogene. The CDR3 is 16 amino acids. The CDR3 here is CASSKIKQGIGQPQHF. CDR3 in DNA: TGTGCCAGCAGCAAAATCAAACAGGGGATCGGCCAGCCCCAGCATTTT.

The CDR3 DNA reads as TGTGCCTGTCAAGATGCGTTTGAAGCTTTCTTT. Translating gives CACQDAFEAFF. The gene calls are TRBV30 and TRBJ1-1; D call uncertain. Trimming shortened V by 6 bases and J by 7 bases, and 12 bases separated the two germline ends. Germline V gene lookup returns CDR1 GTSNPN and CDR2 SVGIG (reference sequence). The CDR3 is 11 residues long.

CDR3 region: CASSQRQGGEQYF. The CDR3 bases are TGTGCCAGCAGCCAAAGACAGGGCGGCGAGCAGTACTTC. The chain has TRBV3-1 (or the pseudogene TRBV3-2) and TRBJ2-7; 7 nucleotides agree with TRBD1. This CDR3 has 13 residues. The V gene's germline CDR1 is LGHDT and CDR2 YNNKEL (reference sequence). The V and J ends lost 2 bases and 6 bases, in that order; junction bases with no gene match: 4.

The chain combines TRBV7-4 with TRBJ2-1, with 12 bases lining up with TRBD1. CDR1 and CDR2 from the germline V gene are SGHVT and SQSDAQ. V lost 5 bases, J lost 5 bases, and 7 bases stayed unmatched. This CDR3 has 16 residues. DNA of the CDR3: TGTGCCAGCAGCCACCCGGGACAGGGGGCAGACAATGAGCAGTTCTTC. Protein product: CASSHPGQGADNEQFF.

J is TRBJ1-4 and V is TRBV2; 7 bases map to TRBD1. Germline CDR1 SNHLY, CDR2 FYNNEI. With V trimmed by 6 bases and J by 4 bases, 14 bases remained unmatched. The CDR3 length is 17 residues. The CDR3, as DNA: TGTGCCAGCAGGGGAAACCTACCGGGACAGCTTAATGAAAAACTGTTTTTT. It encodes CASRGNLPGQLNEKLFF.

The chain uses TRBV10-1 and TRBJ1-1; 7 positions match TRBD1. Germline lookup yields CDR1 WNHNN and CDR2 SYGVQD (reference sequence). CDR3 length equals 13 residues. V gave up 3 bases and J gave up 4 bases; unmatched junction bases: 2. CDR3 bases: TGCGCCAGCAGTGAACAGGGGAGCACTGAAGCTTTCTTT. Encoded protein: CASSEQGSTEAFF.

This clone was found once. The rearrangement joins TRBV13 to TRBJ2-2; possibly TRBD2 for D (6 bases). Germline V lookup: CDR1 PRHDT, CDR2 FYEKMQ (reference sequence). Trimming removed 5 bases from V and 6 bases from J, with 13 bases in between. This CDR3 region has 14 residues. DNA for the CDR3: TGTGCCAGCAGCCATCCCTCGGGGGCCGGGGAGCTGTTTTTT. Translation gives CASSHPSGAGELFF.